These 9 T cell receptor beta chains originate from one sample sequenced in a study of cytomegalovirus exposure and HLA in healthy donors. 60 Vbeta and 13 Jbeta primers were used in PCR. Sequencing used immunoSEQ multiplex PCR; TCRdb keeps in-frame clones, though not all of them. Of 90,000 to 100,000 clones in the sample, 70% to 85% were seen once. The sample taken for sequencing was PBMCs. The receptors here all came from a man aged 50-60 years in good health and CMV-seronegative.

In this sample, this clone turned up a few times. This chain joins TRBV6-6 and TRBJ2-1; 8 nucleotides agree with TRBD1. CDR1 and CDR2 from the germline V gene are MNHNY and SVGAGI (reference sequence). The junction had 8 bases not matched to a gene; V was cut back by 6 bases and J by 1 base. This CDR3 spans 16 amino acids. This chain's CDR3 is CASRTRQGHSYNEQFF. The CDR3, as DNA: TGTGCCAGCAGGACCCGACAGGGGCATTCCTACAATGAGCAGTTCTTC.

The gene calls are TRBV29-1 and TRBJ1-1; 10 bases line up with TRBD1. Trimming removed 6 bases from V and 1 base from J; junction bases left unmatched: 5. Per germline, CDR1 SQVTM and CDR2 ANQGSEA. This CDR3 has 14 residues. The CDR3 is CSVAGTGANTEAFF. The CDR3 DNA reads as TGCAGCGTCGCCGGGACAGGGGCGAACACTGAAGCTTTCTTT.

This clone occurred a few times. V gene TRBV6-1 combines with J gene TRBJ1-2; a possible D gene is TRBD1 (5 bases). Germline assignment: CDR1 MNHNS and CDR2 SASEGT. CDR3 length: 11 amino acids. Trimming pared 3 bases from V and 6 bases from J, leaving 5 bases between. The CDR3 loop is CASSDRDGYTF. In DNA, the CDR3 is TGTGCCAGCAGTGACAGGGATGGCTACACCTTC.

The CDR3 spells CASSILAGSEQYF. CDR3 coding DNA: TGTGCCAGCAGTATACTAGCGGGGTCCGAGCAGTACTTC. The chain carries TRBV27 and TRBJ2-7, with 10 bases lining up with TRBD2. The CDR3 totals 13 residues. Looked up from germline, CDR1 is MNHEY and CDR2 is SMNVEV (reference sequence). The V gene end was trimmed by 5 bases and the J gene end by 6 bases; junction bases not matched to a gene: 4.

This chain's CDR3 is CASSRGAYEQYF. DNA of the CDR3: TGTGCCAGCAGCCGGGGGGCTTACGAGCAGTACTTC. The J gene is TRBJ2-7, the V gene TRBV7-2, with TRBD2 as a possible D gene (7 bases). Germline-derived CDR1 and CDR2 are SGHTA and FQGNSA. Deletions cut 5 bases from V and 4 bases from J, with 9 bases between. This CDR3 spans 12 amino acids.

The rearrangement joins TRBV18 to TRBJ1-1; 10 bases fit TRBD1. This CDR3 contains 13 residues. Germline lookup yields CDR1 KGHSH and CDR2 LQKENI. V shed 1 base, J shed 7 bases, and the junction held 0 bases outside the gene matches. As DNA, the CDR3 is TGTGCCAGCTCACCACGGGACAGGGGTGAAGCTTTCTTT. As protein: CASSPRDRGEAFF. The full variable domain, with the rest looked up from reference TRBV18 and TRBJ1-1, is NAGVMQNPRHLVRRRGQEARLRCSPMKGHSHVYWYRQLPEEGLKFMVYLQKENIIDESGMPKERFSAEFPKEGPSILRIQQVVRGDSAAYFCASSPRDRGEAFFGQGTRLTVV.

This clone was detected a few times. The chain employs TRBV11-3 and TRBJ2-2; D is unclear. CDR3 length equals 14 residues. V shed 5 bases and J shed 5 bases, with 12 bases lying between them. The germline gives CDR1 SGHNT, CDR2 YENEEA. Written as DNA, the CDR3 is TGTGCCAGCAGCCCTCGCGAAGTTACCGGGGAGCTGTTTTTT. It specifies CASSPREVTGELFF.

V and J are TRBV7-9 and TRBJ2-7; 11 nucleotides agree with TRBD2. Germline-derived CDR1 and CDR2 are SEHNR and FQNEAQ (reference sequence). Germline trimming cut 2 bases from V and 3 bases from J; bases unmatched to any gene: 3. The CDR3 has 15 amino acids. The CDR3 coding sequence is TGTGCCAGCAGCTTAAAAGGGACTAGCGGCTACGAGCAGTACTTC. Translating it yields CASSLKGTSGYEQYF. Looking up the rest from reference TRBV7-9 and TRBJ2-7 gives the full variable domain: DTGVSQNPRHKITKRGQNVTFRCDPISEHNRLYWYRQTLGQGPEFLTYFQNEAQLEKSRLLSDRFSAERPKGSFSTLEIQRTEQGDSAMYLCASSLKGTSGYEQYFGPGTRLTVT.

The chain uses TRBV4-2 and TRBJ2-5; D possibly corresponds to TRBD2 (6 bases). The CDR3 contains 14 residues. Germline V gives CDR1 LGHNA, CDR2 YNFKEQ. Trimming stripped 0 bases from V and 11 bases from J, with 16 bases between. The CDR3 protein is CASSQDRGGHGQYF. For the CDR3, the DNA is TGTGCCAGCAGCCAAGATCGAGGAGGGCACGGGCAGTACTTC.